This passage covers 22 T cell receptor beta chains from one sample sequenced in a study of regulatory T cells in long-lasting Graves disease. As for time point: newly diagnosed GD, antithyroid drugs for less than 3 months. Generation of the TCR library employed RNA extracted from PBMCs. Construction of the TCR beta libraries employed iRepertoire HTBI primers in conjunction with Arm-PCR of CDR3 regions. One entry per CDR3 protein results from TCRdb running MiXCR on the multiplex PCR reads. This repertoire shows hundreds of thousands of distinct CDR3 sequences, around 15% found once; its top ten account for around a sixth. This same sample was also taken into another study, of T cells in Graves' hyperthyroidism and ophthalmopathy.

The specimen was peripheral blood mononuclear cells (PBMCs), collected at new diagnosis, from a patient treated with antithyroid drugs. The receptors were sampled from a woman in her twenties or thirties with Graves disease.

The chain is built from TRBV14 and TRBJ2-2, with 7 bases identical to TRBD1. The CDR3 spans 13 residues. V trimming: 6 bases; J trimming: 6 bases; junction bases outside the gene matches: 4. Germline loops: CDR1 SGHDN, CDR2 FVKESK. The CDR3 here is CASSYRGAGELFF. The CDR3 DNA sequence: TGTGCCAGCAGTTACAGGGGCGCCGGGGAGCTGTTTTTT.

This clonotype was seen repeatedly, ten times or more. This rearrangement joins TRBV7-8 to TRBJ2-5; D not certain. Germline V gives CDR1 SGHVS, CDR2 FQNEAQ. Trimming took 5 bases from V and 6 from J, leaving 16 bases between them. The length of the CDR3 is 14 residues. CDR3 amino acids: CASSGRAPGQTQYF. The CDR3 DNA reads as TGTGCCAGCAGCGGCCGGGCCCCAGGCCAGACCCAGTACTTC. The variable domain in full, with the rest retrieved from reference TRBV7-8 and TRBJ2-5, is GAGVSQSPRYKVAKRGQDVALRCDPISGHVSLFWYQQALGQGPEFLTYFQNEAQLDKSGLPSDRFFAERPEGSVSTLKIQRTQQEDSAVYLCASSGRAPGQTQYFGPGTRLLVL.

The chain recombines TRBV18 with TRBJ2-1; 9 bases fit TRBD2. Looked up from germline, CDR1 is KGHSH and CDR2 is LQKENI. The CDR3 sequence is 17 residues long. J lost 8 bases, V lost 5 bases, and 16 bases had no gene match. CDR3 amino acids: CASSGATLAGSFDEQFF. The DNA for the CDR3 is TGTGCCAGCTCAGGTGCGACTCTAGCGGGATCTTTCGATGAGCAGTTCTTC.

J is TRBJ2-1 and V is TRBV29-1; TRBD1 agrees at 9 bases. The CDR3 extends over 14 amino acids. Trimming at V came to 5 bases and at J to 2 bases, leaving 4 bases not matched to a gene. Looked up from germline, CDR1 is SQVTM and CDR2 is ANQGSEA. The CDR3 bases are TGCAGCGTTTCCGGGACAGGGCCCTACAATGAGCAGTTCTTC. Translation: CSVSGTGPYNEQFF.

The V gene is TRBV7-3, the J gene TRBJ2-1; D gene ambiguous. The CDR3 contains 15 residues. From germline, CDR1 is SGHTA and CDR2 FQGTGA. V lost 5 bases and J lost 0, with 11 bases in between. The CDR3 coding sequence is TGTGCCAGCAGCATTGGCACCCGCTCCTACAATGAGCAGTTCTTC. It codes for CASSIGTRSYNEQFF.

This clonotype occurred a few times. This chain connects TRBV28 to TRBJ1-2, with D possibly TRBD1 on 6 matching bases. The CDR3 consists of 13 residues. Germline CDR1 MDHEN, CDR2 SYDVKM. Trimming removed 3 bases from V and 8 bases from J, with 13 bases in between. CDR3 bases: TGTGCCAGCAGTTTGGGGGCACTTCCGGGCTACACCTTC. This codes for CASSLGALPGYTF.

This clonotype was observed a few times. A single base separates this from a much larger clone, so it may be a read error. The chain joins TRBV30 to TRBJ2-7; TRBD1 aligns across 7 bases. This CDR3 spans 12 amino acids. CDR1 is GTSNPN and CDR2 is SVGIG in the germline V gene (reference sequence). V lost 2 bases and J lost 6; bases outside the gene matches: 4. Here the CDR3 DNA reads TGTGCCTGGAGTCGACAGGGTGGCGAGCAGTACTTC. Amino acids: CAWSRQGGEQYF.

This rearrangement joins TRBV18 to TRBJ2-5, with D perhaps given as TRBD1 or TRBD2 (5 bases each). V dropped 3 bases and J dropped 2 bases, with 10 bases sitting between them. Germline V gene sequence: CDR1 KGHSH, CDR2 LQKENI. The CDR3 loop spans 14 amino acids. CDR3 amino acids: CASSPPRGQETQYF. CDR3 coding DNA: TGTGCCAGCTCACCCCCGAGGGGACAAGAGACCCAGTACTTC.

This clonotype was observed at least ten times. The V call is TRBV27, the J call TRBJ1-5; TRBD1 is a possible D gene (5 bases). Trimming pared 0 bases from V and 7 bases from J, leaving 10 bases between. CDR1 and CDR2 (germline): MNHEY, SMNVEV (reference sequence). The CDR3 consists of 14 residues. The CDR3 here is CASSLSRRDQPQHF. The CDR3, as DNA: TGTGCCAGCAGTTTATCTCGCAGGGACCAGCCCCAGCATTTT.

This chain joins TRBV6-1 and TRBJ2-7; D is unresolved. Germline V gene data show CDR1 as MNHNS and CDR2 as SASEGT. The CDR3 extends over 13 amino acids. The ends were cut back, 8 bases at V and 4 bases at J, with 15 bases in the middle. The CDR3 spells CASASKSIYEQYF. The CDR3 DNA sequence: TGTGCCAGCGCCTCCAAGTCGATATACGAGCAGTACTTC.

For the CDR3, the DNA is TGTGCCAGCGGGGAGACTAACTCCTACGAGCAGTACTTC. Protein: CASGETNSYEQYF. The rearrangement links TRBV28 to TRBJ2-7; the D gene is possibly TRBD2 (5 bases). The V and J ends lost 8 bases and 0 bases respectively, with 11 bases between them. The length of the CDR3 is 13 residues. Germline V CDR1 and CDR2: MDHEN, SYDVKM.

This clonotype was counted at least ten times. The J gene is TRBJ2-7, the V gene TRBV2; no reliable D call. The CDR3 has 14 residues. Trimming cost V 8 bases and J 0 bases, with 14 bases left between them. CDR1 is SNHLY and CDR2 is FYNNEI in the germline V gene. The DNA for the CDR3 is TGTGCCAGCCGTCGAGATTTAAGCTCCTACGAGCAGTACTTC. It codes for CASRRDLSSYEQYF.

This clonotype occurred many times. The chain links TRBV2 to TRBJ2-2; 7 bases match TRBD2. V lost 3 bases, J lost 3 bases, and 1 base stayed unmatched. This CDR3 contains 14 residues. The germline V gene encodes CDR1 SNHLY and CDR2 FYNNEI. The CDR3 nucleotides read TGTGCCAGCAGTGAGGGGGGGGACACCGGGGAGCTGTTTTTT. This gives the protein CASSEGGDTGELFF.

This clonotype has at least ten counts. The V call is TRBV13, the J call TRBJ2-1, with 7 bases aligning to TRBD1. The CDR3 loop spans 15 amino acids. Germline CDR1 reads PRHDT; CDR2 reads FYEKMQ (reference sequence). With V trimmed by 5 bases and J by 5 bases, 9 bases remained unmatched. CDR3 nucleotides: TGTGCCAGCAGCCTCCCAGGACAGGTCAACAATGAGCAGTTCTTC. Its protein is CASSLPGQVNNEQFF. The full variable domain, its missing parts supplied by reference TRBV13 and TRBJ2-1, is AAGVIQSPRHLIKEKRETATLKCYPIPRHDTVYWYQQGPGQDPQFLISFYEKMQSDKGSIPDRFSAQQFSDYHSELNMSSLELGDSALYFCASSLPGQVNNEQFFGPGTRLTVL.

The rearrangement uses TRBV3-1 and TRBJ2-7; D is possibly TRBD1 or TRBD2 (5 bases each). The V gene's germline CDR1 is LGHDT and CDR2 YNNKEL (reference sequence). There are 14 residues in the CDR3. Trimming took 2 bases from V and 2 from J, leaving 10 bases between them. In nucleotides, the CDR3 is TGTGCCAGCAGCCAACACGGGACGGCCTACGAGCAGTACTTC. Its protein is CASSQHGTAYEQYF.

This clonotype was recorded many times. CDR3 nucleotide sequence: TGCGCCAGCAGCAAACAGTGGGGACTAGCAGAAGAGCAGTACTTC. Translation: CASSKQWGLAEEQYF. This rearrangement joins TRBV5-1 to TRBJ2-7; TRBD2 agrees at 9 bases. The germline gives CDR1 SGHRS, CDR2 YFSETQ. The CDR3 is 15 residues long. V shed 4 bases, J shed 7 bases, and the junction held 12 bases outside the gene matches.

Regarding this clonotype: A much larger clone is a single base away; this may be a read error. V is TRBV7-2 and J is TRBJ2-1; the D call may be TRBD1 or TRBD2 (5 bases each). The last part of the DNA fits TRBJ2-5 better; the J call may be wrong. This CDR3 is 14 amino acids long. Germline loops: CDR1 SGHTA, CDR2 FQGNSA. CDR3 loop: CASSTLGDRETQYF. Here the CDR3 DNA reads TGTGCCAGCAGTACCCTGGGGGACCGGGAGACCCAGTACTTC.

There are many counts of this clonotype. This chain links TRBV19 with TRBJ2-7; 9 positions match TRBD1. The CDR3 spans 17 residues. Trimming took 2 bases from V and 5 from J; bases not matched to a gene: 13. The germline V gene encodes CDR1 LNHDA and CDR2 SQIVND (reference sequence). CDR3 sequence: CASSITASTGGSDEQYF. The CDR3 DNA is TGTGCCAGTAGTATAACGGCGTCGACAGGGGGGAGCGACGAGCAGTACTTC.

Many counts were recorded for this clonotype. J is TRBJ1-6 and V is TRBV3-1; D not certain. The CDR3 length is 13 residues. V was clipped by 0 bases and J by 10 bases, with 7 bases between them. Per germline, CDR1 LGHDT and CDR2 YNNKEL (reference sequence). DNA for the CDR3: TGTGCCAGCAGCCAAGACGTCCGCTCACCCCTCCACTTT. Amino acids: CASSQDVRSPLHF. Together with reference TRBV3-1 and TRBJ1-6, the CDR3 gives the full variable domain: DTAVSQTPKYLVTQMGNDKSIKCEQNLGHDTMYWYKQDSKKFLKIMFSYNNKELIINETVPNRFSPKSPDKAHLNLHINSLELGDSAVYFCASSQDVRSPLHFGNGTRLTVT.

This clonotype came up many times. The chain recombines TRBV2 with TRBJ2-3; 9 bases fit TRBD2. CDR1 SNHLY and CDR2 FYNNEI come from the germline V gene. J gave up 6 bases and V 8 bases, and 15 bases lay outside the gene matches. CDR3 length equals 16 residues. This chain's CDR3 is CASSLTLAGERDTQYF. The CDR3, as DNA: TGTGCCAGCTCCCTTACGTTAGCGGGAGAAAGGGATACGCAGTATTTT.

The chain recombines TRBV6-9 with TRBJ1-1; 10 nucleotides align to TRBD1. Germline values: CDR1 MNHGY, CDR2 SVAAGI. After removal of 2 bases from V and 4 bases from J, the junction contained 10 bases not matched to a gene. The CDR3 has 17 residues. In nucleotides, the CDR3 is TGTGCCAGCAGTTATAAGGGCGTAGGGACAGGGGCCACTGAAGCTTTCTTT. It translates to CASSYKGVGTGATEAFF.

There are many counts of this clonotype. The J gene is TRBJ1-1, the V gene TRBV20-1, with D unclear. The CDR3 runs to 12 residues. Germline V CDR1 and CDR2: DFQATT, SNEGSKA (reference sequence). V dropped 5 bases and J dropped 0 bases, with 7 bases sitting between them. CDR3 in DNA: TGCAGTGCTTCCCTGGTGAACACTGAAGCTTTCTTT. Its translation: CSASLVNTEAFF.